The 22 T cell receptor beta chains listed next were all sequenced from one sample in a study of blood T cell repertoires in COVID-19. Generated by immunoSEQ multiplex PCR, the TCRdb table keeps only in-frame clones and is missing some. The sample has 380,000 or so clones, roughly 86% seen once. The specimen was PBMCs or T cells enriched from blood (not recorded which). Receptor source: a woman aged 40 to 50 with acute COVID-19.

This clone has only a few counts. The V gene is TRBV7-2, the J gene TRBJ1-1; 8 nucleotides match TRBD1. CDR1 and CDR2 (germline): SGHTA, FQGNSA. The CDR3 has 16 residues. V shed 3 bases and J 0 bases; nucleotides not matched to a gene: 6. CDR3 nucleotide sequence: TGTGCCAGCAGCTTTCAGGGGGCGCGACTGAACACTGAAGCTTTCTTT. Protein sequence: CASSFQGARLNTEAFF.

V is TRBV18 and J is TRBJ1-6; perhaps TRBD1 as D (6 bases). The V gene lost 5 bases and the J gene lost 8 bases, with 10 bases spanning the gap. CDR3 size: 13 residues. Germline V gives CDR1 KGHSH, CDR2 LQKENI. The CDR3 DNA follows: TGTGCCAGCTCAGGGGGCCTGGATTCACCCCTCCACTTT. Its translation is CASSGGLDSPLHF.

V and J are TRBV12-3 or TRBV12-4 and TRBJ1-5; D unresolved. The germline V and J ends were trimmed by 6 bases and 9 bases, with 9 bases remaining between them. This CDR3 is 11 amino acids long. Written as DNA, the CDR3 is TGTGCCAGCAGATCCAGTGGGCCCCAGCATTTT. The encoded protein is CASRSSGPQHF.

The V call is TRBV11-2, the J call TRBJ2-7; 7 positions agree with TRBD1. Trimming took 5 bases from V and 2 from J; bases not matched to a gene: 3. The CDR3 runs 13 residues. Germline V gene sequence: CDR1 SGHAT, CDR2 FQNNGV. CDR3 region: CASSLGTAYEQYF. As DNA, the CDR3 is TGTGCCAGCAGCCTCGGGACAGCCTACGAGCAGTACTTC.

The chain carries TRBV19 and TRBJ1-1, with D unclear. Germline assignment: CDR1 LNHDA and CDR2 SQIVND (reference sequence). This CDR3 is built from 13 residues. Between the trimmed V and J ends, which lost 3 bases and 5 bases, there was a span of 10 bases. This chain's CDR3 is CASSIGGLTEAFF. DNA of the CDR3: TGTGCCAGTAGTATTGGCGGTTTAACTGAAGCTTTCTTT. Supplemented by reference TRBV19 and TRBJ1-1, the full variable domain reads DGGITQSPKYLFRKEGQNVTLSCEQNLNHDAMYWYRQDPGQGLRLIYYSQIVNDFQKGDIAEGYSVSREKKESFPLTVTSAQKNPTAFYLCASSIGGLTEAFFGQGTRLTVV.

The genes are TRBV5-1 and TRBJ2-7, with D tentatively TRBD2 (7 bases). Germline loops: CDR1 SGHRS, CDR2 YFSETQ. V lost 0 bases to trimming and J lost 6 bases, with 16 bases between them. The CDR3 runs 15 residues. The CDR3 region is CASSLDMWGGPEQYF. Here the CDR3 DNA reads TGCGCCAGCAGCTTGGATATGTGGGGGGGCCCCGAGCAGTACTTC.

A remark on this clone: The germline gene is not matched at one end of the junction; a read error may be the cause. The V and J genes are TRBV19 and TRBJ2-2; TRBD2 might be the D (6 bases). The germline CDR1 and CDR2 sequences are LNHDA and SQIVND (reference sequence). This CDR3 is 13 amino acids long. DNA of the CDR3: TGTGCCAGTAGGATAGGAGGGTCCGGGGAGCTGTTTTTT. Its translation is CASRIGGSGELFF.

CDR3 sequence reads: CASSLAGGGGGYQETQYF. Here the CDR3 DNA reads TGCGCCAGCAGCTTGGCTGGAGGTGGCGGGGGCTATCAAGAGACCCAGTACTTC. The rearrangement uses TRBV5-1 and TRBJ2-5, with a tentative D call TRBD2 (7 bases). V was shortened by 0 bases and J by 2 bases, with 20 bases between the two germline ends. The CDR3 length is 18 residues. From germline, CDR1 is SGHRS and CDR2 YFSETQ.

V is TRBV3-1 (or the pseudogene TRBV3-2) and J is TRBJ2-2; 9 positions agree with TRBD2. With V trimmed by 3 bases and J by 7 bases, 9 bases remained unmatched. CDR3 length equals 16 residues. CDR1 LGHDT and CDR2 YNNKEL come from the germline V gene (reference sequence). This chain's CDR3 is CASSQALSGGFGELFF. The CDR3 coding sequence is TGTGCCAGCAGCCAGGCGCTTAGCGGGGGTTTCGGGGAGCTGTTTTTT.

This rearrangement joins TRBV5-1 to TRBJ1-6; D is perhaps TRBD1 (5 bases). The CDR3 is made up of 14 amino acids. Per the germline V gene, CDR1 is SGHRS and CDR2 is YFSETQ. V shed 0 bases and J shed 6 bases, with 7 bases lying between them. The CDR3 DNA reads as TGCGCCAGCAGCTTGGGAGACAGTAATTCACCCCTCCACTTT. It is translated as CASSLGDSNSPLHF. The full variable domain, in which reference TRBV5-1 and TRBJ1-6 provide the parts outside the CDR3, is KAGVTQTPRYLIKTRGQQVTLSCSPISGHRSVSWYQQTPGQGLQFLFEYFSETQRNKGNFPGRFSGRQFSNSRSEMNVSTLELGDSALYLCASSLGDSNSPLHFGNGTRLTVT.

The rearrangement links TRBV12-3 or TRBV12-4 to TRBJ1-4; D perhaps matches TRBD1 (6 bases). The CDR3 runs to 13 residues. V lost 5 bases to trimming and J lost 8 bases, with 12 bases between them. Written as DNA, the CDR3 is TGTGCCAGCAGTGGAGGACAGCTAGAAAAACTGTTTTTT. Its protein product is CASSGGQLEKLFF.

The CDR3 protein is CASSVPSDEAFF. The CDR3 nucleotides read TGCGCCAGCAGCGTACCCTCAGATGAAGCTTTCTTT. The V call is TRBV5-1, the J call TRBJ1-1; D not resolved. The length of the CDR3 is 12 residues. Germline loops: CDR1 SGHRS, CDR2 YFSETQ. Trimming took 4 bases from V and 7 from J, leaving 11 bases between them.

The chain recombines TRBV6-4 with TRBJ2-1, with D possibly TRBD2 on 7 matching bases. The germline V gene has CDR1 MRHNA and CDR2 SNTAGT. Trimming took off 3 bases at V and 7 bases at J, with 13 bases between the two ends. This CDR3 comprises 14 residues. The CDR3 coding sequence is TGTGCCAGCAGTGAACAGGGACTATCGAATGAGCAGTTCTTC. This encodes CASSEQGLSNEQFF.

The V and J genes are TRBV7-8 and TRBJ1-1; the D gene is possibly TRBD1 (6 bases). The length of the CDR3 is 15 residues. Germline V gene data show CDR1 as SGHVS and CDR2 as FQNEAQ. V gave up 2 bases and J gave up 4 bases, with 14 bases separating them. CDR3 bases: TGTGCCAGCAGCTTAAACAGGGTAGGCTCCACTGAAGCTTTCTTT. Protein sequence: CASSLNRVGSTEAFF.

The chain carries TRBV19 and TRBJ1-1; 7 bases are a match to TRBD1. With V trimmed by 4 bases and J by 0 bases, 5 bases remained unmatched. The length of the CDR3 is 15 residues. Looked up from germline, CDR1 is LNHDA and CDR2 is SQIVND (reference sequence). The CDR3 nucleotides read TGTGCCAGTAGTAATCCAGGGGGTCTGAACACTGAAGCTTTCTTT. This codes for CASSNPGGLNTEAFF.

CDR3 sequence: CASTNRGTTQPQHF. For the CDR3, the DNA is TGTGCCAGCACTAACCGGGGGACCACTCAGCCCCAGCATTTT. The rearrangement joins TRBV6-5 to TRBJ1-5; a possible D gene is TRBD1 (5 bases). The CDR3 is 14 amino acids. V lost 7 bases and J 6 bases, leaving 16 bases between the germline ends. CDR1 MNHEY and CDR2 SVGAGI come from the germline V gene.

This clone appeared a single time. This chain links TRBV5-1 with TRBJ2-1; 11 bases agree with TRBD2. Germline V gene sequence: CDR1 SGHRS, CDR2 YFSETQ. The CDR3 totals 17 residues. The trim removed 0 bases at V and 7 bases at J, leaving 9 bases unmatched. CDR3: CASSLVGLAGGINEQFF. The CDR3 DNA reads as TGCGCCAGCAGCTTGGTAGGTCTAGCGGGGGGCATAAATGAGCAGTTCTTC.

V gene TRBV11-2 combines with J gene TRBJ2-7; D unresolved. Trimming left V 2 bases short and J 1 base short, with 6 bases between. This CDR3 comprises 13 residues. Germline V gene data show CDR1 as SGHAT and CDR2 as FQNNGV. CDR3 amino acids: CASSLTASYEQYF. For the CDR3, the DNA is TGTGCCAGCAGCTTAACAGCTTCCTACGAGCAGTACTTC.

The CDR3 DNA sequence: TGTGCCAGTAGCAACAGGGCGGAAAAACTGTTTTTT. Amino acid sequence: CASSNRAEKLFF. The V call is TRBV19, the J call TRBJ1-4; D might be TRBD1 (6 bases). This CDR3 spans 12 amino acids. V was cut by 6 bases and J by 8 bases, with 10 bases left in between. The germline V gene encodes CDR1 LNHDA and CDR2 SQIVND (reference sequence). Based on the CDR3 plus reference TRBV19 and TRBJ1-4, the full variable domain is DGGITQSPKYLFRKEGQNVTLSCEQNLNHDAMYWYRQDPGQGLRLIYYSQIVNDFQKGDIAEGYSVSREKKESFPLTVTSAQKNPTAFYLCASSNRAEKLFFGSGTQLSVL.

This clone was observed a handful of times. The rearrangement uses TRBV27 and TRBJ1-6; D is unclear. The germline V and J ends were trimmed by 2 bases and 10 bases, with 9 bases remaining between them. CDR3 length: 13 residues. Germline lookup yields CDR1 MNHEY and CDR2 SMNVEV (reference sequence). In nucleotides, the CDR3 is TGTGCCAGCAGTTTAAGGAGGAACTCACCCCTCCACTTT. Encoded protein: CASSLRRNSPLHF.

This chain connects TRBV4-1 to TRBJ2-1; possibly TRBD2 for D (5 bases). Trimming stripped 1 base from V and 5 bases from J, with 12 bases between. This CDR3 has 15 residues. From germline, CDR1 is MGHRA and CDR2 YSYEKL. CDR3 sequence (DNA): TGCGCCAGCAGCCAAGTCCGTCGGGGTAACAATGAGCAGTTCTTC. This encodes CASSQVRRGNNEQFF.

This chain joins TRBV24-1 and TRBJ2-3; 11 bases map to TRBD1. In germline, CDR1 is KGHDR, CDR2 SFDVKD. This CDR3 is built from 18 residues. V dropped 5 bases and J dropped 2; count of bases not matched to a gene: 11. CDR3 DNA sequence: TGTGCCACCAGTGCGACCCAAGGGACAGGGGGTTTCACAGATACGCAGTATTTT. Translation gives CATSATQGTGGFTDTQYF.